A single sample is the source of the 32 T cell receptor beta chains below, sequenced in a study of blood T cell repertoires in COVID-19. This table comes from immunoSEQ multiplex PCR, and its TCRdb copy is limited to in-frame clones, with some not included. This table has around 55,000 clones, about four fifths appearing once. What was sequenced was peripheral blood. The receptor source for this set is a human donor in a cohort sampled during active or convalescent COVID-19.

The chain couples TRBV9 to TRBJ2-1; 13 bases match TRBD2. The CDR3 runs 15 residues. From germline, CDR1 is SGDLS and CDR2 YYNGEE. Trimming cost V 3 bases and J 6 bases; bases outside gene matches: 3. CDR3 sequence reads: CASSAGLAGSNEQFF. The CDR3 coding sequence is TGTGCCAGCAGCGCGGGACTAGCGGGGAGCAATGAGCAGTTCTTC.

The V call is TRBV6-5, the J call TRBJ1-2; D is ambiguous. CDR3 length equals 13 residues. Germline values: CDR1 MNHEY, CDR2 SVGAGI. Trimming shortened V by 2 bases and J by 8 bases, and 12 bases separated the two germline ends. The CDR3: CASSYTAALGYTF. The CDR3 coding sequence is TGTGCCAGCAGTTACACCGCGGCCCTCGGCTACACCTTC.

This clone was seen a single time. V is TRBV7-2 and J is TRBJ2-7; D perhaps matches TRBD2 (6 bases). V gave up 5 bases and J gave up 6 bases, with 17 bases separating them. This CDR3 is built from 14 residues. Per germline, CDR1 SGHTA and CDR2 FQGNSA. This CDR3 is CASSRLGTAVEQYF. In DNA form, the CDR3 reads TGTGCCAGCAGCCGGCTGGGGACTGCCGTCGAGCAGTACTTC.

The chain uses TRBV2 and TRBJ1-2, with 7 bases fitting TRBD1. The CDR3 length is 17 residues. V shed 4 bases and J 7 bases; nucleotides not matched to a gene: 18. The germline V gene encodes CDR1 SNHLY and CDR2 FYNNEI. This CDR3 reads CASSATPGQRRAVGYTF. CDR3 bases: TGTGCCAGCAGTGCCACTCCGGGACAGCGTAGGGCTGTTGGCTACACCTTC.

This clone has only a few counts. The V call is TRBV15, the J call TRBJ1-1; D might be TRBD1 (6 bases). From germline, CDR1 is LNHNV and CDR2 YYDKDF (reference sequence). The CDR3 is 15 residues long. V gave up 1 base and J gave up 2 bases, with 11 bases separating them. The chain's CDR3 is CATSRGTGKNTEAFF. The CDR3 DNA reads TGTGCCACCAGCAGAGGCACAGGGAAAAACACTGAAGCTTTCTTT.

This chain connects TRBV7-2 to TRBJ2-4; no definite D call. V lost 1 base and J 0 bases, leaving 10 bases between the germline ends. The germline V gene has CDR1 SGHTA and CDR2 FQGNSA. The CDR3 contains 16 residues. CDR3 nucleotides: TGTGCCAGCAGCTTAGGTTTCTCGGGAGCCAAAAACATTCAGTACTTC. This codes for CASSLGFSGAKNIQYF.

This chain links TRBV6-2 or TRBV6-3 with TRBJ2-7; TRBD2 matches 13 bases. Germline CDR1 is MNHEY and CDR2 is SVGEGT. The CDR3 loop spans 15 amino acids. The J segment lost 0 bases and the V segment lost 5 bases, leaving 1 base of the junction unmatched. CDR3 sequence reads: CASSGTSGASYEQYF. CDR3 in DNA: TGTGCCAGCAGTGGGACTAGCGGGGCCTCCTACGAGCAGTACTTC.

The V gene is TRBV7-3, the J gene TRBJ2-3; 12 bases match TRBD2. V was pared by 3 bases and J by 0 bases, with 1 base of the junction left unmatched. The CDR3 sequence is 16 residues long. Germline V CDR1 and CDR2: SGHTA, FQGTGA. The DNA for the CDR3 is TGTGCCAGCAGCTTCCTAGCGGGGGGGAGCACAGATACGCAGTATTTT. Translated, it gives CASSFLAGGSTDTQYF.

V is TRBV18 and J is TRBJ1-1; 9 bases are shared with TRBD1. CDR3 length: 15 amino acids. The trim removed 6 bases at V and 7 bases at J, leaving 12 bases unmatched. Germline V lookup: CDR1 KGHSH, CDR2 LQKENI. The chain's CDR3 is CASSFDRGRRNEAFF. DNA for the CDR3: TGTGCCAGCTCGTTTGACAGGGGGAGACGAAATGAAGCTTTCTTT.

The V and J genes are TRBV10-3 and TRBJ1-2, with 7 bases lining up with TRBD1. CDR3 length: 14 residues. V was clipped by 3 bases and J by 7 bases; unmatched bases: 8. Germline values: CDR1 ENHRY, CDR2 SYGVKD. CDR3 in amino acids: CAISDKTGMGGYTF. CDR3 bases: TGTGCCATCAGTGATAAGACAGGGATGGGTGGCTACACCTTC.

The chain links TRBV7-9 to TRBJ2-2; maybe TRBD1 (6 bases). Between the trimmed V and J ends, which lost 8 bases and 6 bases, there was a span of 13 bases. This CDR3 spans 13 amino acids. The germline gives CDR1 SEHNR, CDR2 FQNEAQ (reference sequence). CDR3 sequence (DNA): TGTGCCAGCCTCGCCAGGGGCCCCGGGGAGCTGTTTTTT. Residues: CASLARGPGELFF. The variable domain in full, with the rest retrieved from reference TRBV7-9 and TRBJ2-2, is DTGVSQNPRHKITKRGQNVTFRCDPISEHNRLYWYRQTLGQGPEFLTYFQNEAQLEKSRLLSDRFSAERPKGSFSTLEIQRTEQGDSAMYLCASLARGPGELFFGEGSRLTVL.

The chain carries TRBV6-5 and TRBJ1-4, with TRBD1 as a possible D gene (6 bases). The V gene's germline CDR1 is MNHEY and CDR2 SVGAGI. Trimming shortened V by 8 bases and J by 10 bases, and 23 bases separated the two germline ends. This CDR3 is 15 amino acids long. This chain's CDR3 is CASRAEWGGWGKLFF. In nucleotides, the CDR3 is TGTGCCAGCCGAGCGGAGTGGGGGGGCTGGGGAAAACTGTTTTTT.

V gene TRBV4-1 combines with J gene TRBJ2-7; 12 bases map to TRBD2. The CDR3 runs 16 residues. V was pared by 2 bases and J by 1 base, with 3 bases of the junction left unmatched. Germline-derived CDR1 and CDR2 are MGHRA and YSYEKL. The CDR3 DNA reads TGCGCCAGCAGCCAACAAGGACTAGCGGGGTCCTACGAGCAGTACTTC. Protein sequence: CASSQQGLAGSYEQYF.

J is TRBJ2-1 and V is TRBV7-3; 7 bases align to TRBD1. Germline V gives CDR1 SGHTA, CDR2 FQGTGA. V lost 3 bases, J lost 1 base, and 0 bases stayed unmatched. The CDR3 totals 14 residues. CDR3 in DNA: TGTGCCAGCAGCTTGACAGGGTCCTACAATGAGCAGTTCTTC. Its translation: CASSLTGSYNEQFF.

This sequence joins TRBV9 and TRBJ2-1; 10 nucleotides align to TRBD2. The V gene end was trimmed by 4 bases and the J gene end by 8 bases; junction bases not matched to a gene: 12. This CDR3 is 16 amino acids long. CDR1 SGDLS and CDR2 YYNGEE come from the germline V gene. Written as DNA, the CDR3 is TGTGCCAGCAGCTCCGGGGGTAGCGGGGGGAGGGATGAGCAGTTCTTC. It encodes CASSSGGSGGRDEQFF.

The chain carries TRBV7-2 and TRBJ2-5, with TRBD2 matching 11 bases. Per germline, CDR1 SGHTA and CDR2 FQGNSA. The junction had 7 bases not matched to a gene; V was cut back by 5 bases and J by 5 bases. CDR3 size: 15 residues. CDR3 bases: TGTGCCAGCAGCCTTAGCGGGGGGGCCTTGGAGACCCAGTACTTC. It encodes CASSLSGGALETQYF.

The chain couples TRBV11-2 to TRBJ1-2; possible D gene TRBD1, 5 bases. This CDR3 spans 16 amino acids. The ends were cut back, 5 bases at V and 7 bases at J, with 23 bases in the middle. CDR1 is SGHAT and CDR2 is FQNNGV in the germline V gene. CDR3 sequence reads: CASSPMRPRGSSGYTF. Here the CDR3 DNA reads TGTGCCAGCAGCCCCATGAGACCCCGGGGGAGTAGTGGCTACACCTTC.

This sequence joins TRBV18 and TRBJ2-7; 14 bases agree with TRBD2. Germline CDR1 and CDR2: KGHSH and LQKENI. CDR3 length: 16 residues. V dropped 4 bases and J dropped 4; count of bases not matched to a gene: 6. The CDR3 DNA is TGTGCCAGCTCACAGGGGACTAGCGGGGGTCGATACGAGCAGTACTTC. Translating gives CASSQGTSGGRYEQYF.

V usage is TRBV2 and J usage is TRBJ2-3, with TRBD2 matching 9 bases. CDR1 and CDR2 from the germline V gene are SNHLY and FYNNEI. V lost 7 bases to trimming and J lost 3 bases; unmatched junction nucleotides: 5. The CDR3 is 14 residues long. For the CDR3, the DNA is TGTGCCAGCATGCTAGCGGGGAGGACAGATACGCAGTATTTT. This codes for CASMLAGRTDTQYF.

CDR3 sequence (DNA): TGTGCCAGCAGCGCGCGAGGACTCCTTTATAATTCACCCCTCCACTTT. This sequence encodes CASSARGLLYNSPLHF. This sequence joins TRBV5-8 and TRBJ1-6, with no clear D. This CDR3 has 16 residues. Trimming left V 4 bases short and J 4 bases short, with 15 bases between. Per the germline V gene, CDR1 is SGHTS and CDR2 is YDEGEE.

The chain is built from TRBV7-9 and TRBJ1-2, with D unclear. The CDR3 has 14 amino acids. Germline CDR1 reads SEHNR; CDR2 reads FQNEAQ (reference sequence). Trimming took off 2 bases at V and 4 bases at J, with 11 bases between the two ends. Written as DNA, the CDR3 is TGTGCCAGCAGCTTATCTCTAGACGGCTATGGCTACACCTTC. Protein: CASSLSLDGYGYTF.

The rearrangement uses TRBV7-9 and TRBJ1-4; 9 bases map to TRBD1. CDR1 and CDR2 from the germline V gene are SEHNR and FQNEAQ (reference sequence). This CDR3 has 15 residues. With 3 bases clipped from V and 13 bases from J, the junction kept 12 bases outside the gene matches. The CDR3 sequence: CASSFVGQGRAGLFF. In nucleotides, the CDR3 is TGTGCCAGCAGCTTCGTAGGACAGGGGAGGGCTGGACTGTTTTTT.

The chain joins TRBV19 to TRBJ2-3; 9 nucleotides agree with TRBD1. Losses at the gene ends were 7 bases for V and 1 base for J; bases not matched to a gene: 6. CDR3 length: 15 residues. Germline V gene lookup returns CDR1 LNHDA and CDR2 SQIVND (reference sequence). The CDR3 nucleotides read TGTGCCAGTACCGCGGGACAGGGTGGCACAGATACGCAGTATTTT. Translating gives CASTAGQGGTDTQYF.

This sequence joins TRBV9 and TRBJ1-5, with D perhaps matching TRBD1 (6 bases). Trimming pared 0 bases from V and 2 bases from J, leaving 9 bases between. CDR3 length: 15 amino acids. Germline CDR1 reads SGDLS; CDR2 reads YYNGEE. The chain's CDR3 is CASSVGAGGNQPQHF. CDR3 nucleotide sequence: TGTGCCAGCAGCGTAGGGGCAGGGGGCAATCAGCCCCAGCATTTT.

This clone was observed a handful of times. The chain employs TRBV19 and TRBJ2-7, with D maybe TRBD1 (6 bases). V lost 6 bases, J lost 4 bases, and 13 bases lay in between. Germline lookup yields CDR1 LNHDA and CDR2 SQIVND (reference sequence). CDR3 length: 13 amino acids. Here the CDR3 reads CASRRQQGYEQYF. CDR3 DNA: TGTGCCAGTAGGAGGCAACAGGGTTACGAGCAGTACTTC. Combining the CDR3 with reference TRBV19 and TRBJ2-7 gives the whole variable domain DGGITQSPKYLFRKEGQNVTLSCEQNLNHDAMYWYRQDPGQGLRLIYYSQIVNDFQKGDIAEGYSVSREKKESFPLTVTSAQKNPTAFYLCASRRQQGYEQYFGPGTRLTVT.

The rearrangement links TRBV5-1 to TRBJ2-2; 7 positions match TRBD1. CDR3 length: 16 amino acids. V was clipped by 3 bases and J by 0 bases; unmatched bases: 5. Germline V gene sequence: CDR1 SGHRS, CDR2 YFSETQ. The CDR3 DNA reads as TGCGCCAGCAGCTCGGGGACAGCCCCGAACACCGGGGAGCTGTTTTTT. Protein: CASSSGTAPNTGELFF.

CDR3 nucleotide sequence: TGCGCCAGCAGCCAAGATCGGCTAGGGGCGTATGAGCAGTTCTTC. Its protein product is CASSQDRLGAYEQFF. The chain uses TRBV4-3 and TRBJ2-1, with D perhaps TRBD1 (5 bases). Germline CDR1 and CDR2: LGHNA and YSLEER. CDR3 length equals 15 residues. V lost 0 bases and J 8 bases, leaving 14 bases between the germline ends.

The V call is TRBV15, the J call TRBJ1-2, with D tentatively TRBD1 (5 bases). The CDR3 extends over 14 amino acids. Between the trimmed V and J ends, which lost 5 bases and 2 bases, there was a span of 12 bases. The germline CDR1 and CDR2 sequences are LNHNV and YYDKDF (reference sequence). CDR3 nucleotides: TGTGCCACCAGCGAAATGACAGCAAACTATGGCTACACCTTC. It codes for CATSEMTANYGYTF. Using reference TRBV15 and TRBJ1-2 for the parts outside the CDR3, the full variable domain is DAMVIQNPRYQVTQFGKPVTLSCSQTLNHNVMYWYQQKSSQAPKLLFHYYDKDFNNEADTPDNFQSRRPNTSFCFLDIRSPGLGDTAMYLCATSEMTANYGYTFGSGTRLTVV.

This chain uses TRBV9 with TRBJ1-1; no firm D call. The CDR3 has 14 residues. Germline V gives CDR1 SGDLS, CDR2 YYNGEE. With 4 bases removed from V and 1 base from J, the gap between germline ends came to 11 bases. The CDR3 DNA reads TGTGCCAGCAGCCCTAACAGAGCGAACACTGAAGCTTTCTTT. It yields the protein CASSPNRANTEAFF.

The V gene is TRBV7-2, the J gene TRBJ2-2; 7 bases agree with TRBD1. The germline CDR1 and CDR2 sequences are SGHTA and FQGNSA. Losses at the gene ends were 5 bases for V and 4 bases for J; bases not matched to a gene: 7. This CDR3 is 15 amino acids long. CDR3 amino acids: CASSIRQGVTGELFF. The CDR3 DNA is TGTGCCAGCAGCATCCGACAGGGTGTCACCGGGGAGCTGTTTTTT.

This clone showed up just once. V usage is TRBV7-9 and J usage is TRBJ2-3, with 9 nucleotides matching TRBD1. After removal of 5 bases from V and 0 bases from J, the junction contained 6 bases not matched to a gene. The germline gives CDR1 SEHNR, CDR2 FQNEAQ (reference sequence). This CDR3 contains 16 residues. CDR3 in amino acids: CASSRGQGISTDTQYF. The CDR3 region has the DNA TGTGCCAGCAGCAGGGGACAGGGCATTAGCACAGATACGCAGTATTTT.

The chain employs TRBV5-6 and TRBJ1-2, with 7 bases lining up with TRBD1. V lost 4 bases, J lost 8 bases, and 8 bases stayed unmatched. The CDR3 consists of 13 residues. The germline V gene has CDR1 SGHDT and CDR2 YYEEEE. For the CDR3, the DNA is TGTGCCAGCAGCAAGACAGGGCGAAAGGGCTACACCTTC. It codes for CASSKTGRKGYTF.